This entry lists 29 T cell receptor beta chains sequenced from one sample in a study of blood T cell repertoires in COVID-19. TCRdb's table, derived via immunoSEQ multiplex PCR, lists solely in-frame clones and lacks some. In the table there are under 300,000 clones, more than 85% of which are singletons. Material: PBMCs or T cells enriched from blood (not recorded which). These receptors all come from a woman aged 50 to 60 who had recovered from COVID-19.

The J gene is TRBJ2-7, the V gene TRBV28, with 8 bases identical to TRBD1. The CDR3 sequence is 15 residues long. Losses at the gene ends were 3 bases for V and 1 base for J; bases not matched to a gene: 5. Germline CDR1 reads MDHEN; CDR2 reads SYDVKM. The CDR3 reads CASSFTGTGSYEQYF. The DNA for the CDR3 is TGTGCCAGCAGTTTCACCGGGACAGGTTCCTACGAGCAGTACTTC.

The chain joins TRBV18 to TRBJ1-1; D is undetermined. Germline V gene sequence: CDR1 KGHSH, CDR2 LQKENI. V shed 3 bases and J shed 5 bases, with 16 bases lying between them. This CDR3 spans 15 amino acids. The CDR3 is CASSPAGGGITEAFF. Written as DNA, the CDR3 is TGTGCCAGCTCACCGGCGGGCGGAGGAATTACTGAAGCTTTCTTT. Using reference TRBV18 and TRBJ1-1 for the parts outside the CDR3, the full variable domain is NAGVMQNPRHLVRRRGQEARLRCSPMKGHSHVYWYRQLPEEGLKFMVYLQKENIIDESGMPKERFSAEFPKEGPSILRIQQVVRGDSAAYFCASSPAGGGITEAFFGQGTRLTVV.

For this clone: One end of the junction varies from germline; a read error may be responsible. The chain has TRBV7-7 and TRBJ2-2, with D perhaps TRBD2 (5 bases). Germline-derived CDR1 and CDR2 are SSHAT and FNYEAQ (reference sequence). The CDR3 consists of 15 residues. The CDR3 reads CASSRSIGGTGELFF. The CDR3 nucleotides read TGTGCTAGCAGCCGAAGCATAGGCGGGACCGGGGAGCTGTTTTTT.

The chain is built from TRBV5-6 and TRBJ1-5, with D possibly TRBD1 on 5 matching bases. The V and J ends lost 0 bases and 5 bases respectively, with 12 bases between them. Germline V gene sequence: CDR1 SGHDT, CDR2 YYEEEE. This CDR3 region has 15 residues. Written as DNA, the CDR3 is TGTGCCAGCAGCTTGGGGCAGGGAGGTCATCAGCCCCAGCATTTT. Residues: CASSLGQGGHQPQHF.

This clone was picked up a small number of times. The chain recombines TRBV5-1 with TRBJ1-1, with 7 positions matching TRBD1. Germline CDR1 is SGHRS and CDR2 is YFSETQ. Losses at the gene ends were 4 bases for V and 0 bases for J; bases not matched to a gene: 6. The CDR3 runs 15 residues. The CDR3 nucleotides read TGCGCCAGCAGCACCGGACAGGTCGTGAACACTGAAGCTTTCTTT. This translates into CASSTGQVVNTEAFF.

This clone was recorded only once. The V call is TRBV28, the J call TRBJ2-7; 9 nucleotides line up with TRBD2. Germline-derived CDR1 and CDR2 are MDHEN and SYDVKM. The trim removed 5 bases at V and 6 bases at J, leaving 11 bases unmatched. The CDR3 consists of 15 residues. The CDR3 protein is CASSLGGVAGVEQYF. In DNA, the CDR3 is TGTGCCAGCAGTCTCGGCGGGGTAGCGGGAGTCGAGCAGTACTTC.

The chain uses TRBV9 and TRBJ2-3; no firm D call. Per germline, CDR1 SGDLS and CDR2 YYNGEE. V lost 0 bases, J lost 6 bases, and 23 bases lay in between. CDR3 length: 18 amino acids. CDR3 nucleotide sequence: TGTGCCAGCAGCGTAGTTCTGGAACAGTCCCTGCCGGCGGATACGCAGTATTTT. It encodes CASSVVLEQSLPADTQYF.

This clone has a handful of counts. The chain joins TRBV30 to TRBJ1-2; 8 bases are shared with TRBD1. CDR1 is GTSNPN, CDR2 SVGIG, per germline (reference sequence). The CDR3 extends over 13 amino acids. The V segment lost 1 base and the J segment 9 bases; nucleotides outside the gene matches: 7. The CDR3 here is CAWSDRGGARYTF. For the CDR3, the DNA is TGTGCCTGGAGTGACAGGGGGGGCGCCCGCTACACCTTC.

The chain links TRBV28 to TRBJ1-2, with D possibly TRBD1 on 6 matching bases. The V gene lost 10 bases and the J gene lost 2 bases, with 20 bases spanning the gap. The CDR3 has 15 residues. Germline lookup yields CDR1 MDHEN and CDR2 SYDVKM. The CDR3 sequence: CATTRTDMINYGYTF. The CDR3 DNA reads TGTGCCACTACAAGGACAGACATGATAAACTATGGCTACACCTTC.

V usage is TRBV18 and J usage is TRBJ2-7; 9 positions match TRBD1. The ends lost 5 bases at V and 3 bases at J; junction bases unmatched: 5. The CDR3 length is 14 residues. Germline values: CDR1 KGHSH, CDR2 LQKENI. The DNA of the CDR3 is TGTGCCAGCTCAAACACGGGACAGGGCTACGAGCAGTACTTC. It specifies CASSNTGQGYEQYF.

The CDR3 sequence: CASSLAWAGSITGELFF. The CDR3 region has the DNA TGTGCCAGCAGCTTAGCGTGGGCGGGATCGATCACCGGGGAGCTGTTTTTT. The chain carries TRBV7-2 and TRBJ2-2; TRBD2 might be the D (6 bases). Germline CDR1 and CDR2: SGHTA and FQGNSA. Trimming stripped 0 bases from V and 4 bases from J, with 15 bases between. This CDR3 is built from 17 residues. The whole variable domain, remainder taken from reference TRBV7-2 and TRBJ2-2, is GAGVSQSPSNKVTEKGKDVELRCDPISGHTALYWYRQSLGQGLEFLIYFQGNSAPDKSGLPSDRFSAERTGGSVSTLTIQRTQQEDSAVYLCASSLAWAGSITGELFFGEGSRLTVL.

The chain combines TRBV9 with TRBJ2-2; a possible D gene is TRBD2 (6 bases). The CDR3 consists of 17 residues. V lost 0 bases and J lost 5, with 17 bases in between. Germline lookup yields CDR1 SGDLS and CDR2 YYNGEE. The CDR3 DNA follows: TGTGCCAGCAGCGTAGGGGCGGGAACACTAGGGACCGGGGAGCTGTTTTTT. This sequence encodes CASSVGAGTLGTGELFF.

Only one count was recorded for this clone. The V and J genes are TRBV5-1 and TRBJ1-1, with no clear D. This CDR3 comprises 13 residues. Trimming removed 4 bases from V and 6 bases from J, with 13 bases in between. The V gene's germline CDR1 is SGHRS and CDR2 YFSETQ. Written as DNA, the CDR3 is TGCGCCAGCAGCCCGGGGTTGATCGCTGAAGCTTTCTTT. Encoded protein: CASSPGLIAEAFF.

The J gene is TRBJ1-1, the V gene TRBV6-2 or TRBV6-3; weak D call: TRBD1 (5 bases). This CDR3 spans 13 amino acids. From germline, CDR1 is MNHEY and CDR2 SVGEGT. V lost 2 bases and J 5 bases, leaving 9 bases between the germline ends. The CDR3 sequence is CASSYARVTEAFF. The CDR3 region has the DNA TGTGCCAGCAGTTACGCCAGGGTGACTGAAGCTTTCTTT.

This rearrangement joins TRBV5-4 to TRBJ2-4; 9 positions match TRBD2. The trim removed 4 bases at V and 8 bases at J, leaving 7 bases unmatched. The CDR3 runs to 14 residues. CDR1 and CDR2 from the germline V gene are SGHNT and YYREEE (reference sequence). CDR3 loop: CASSPSGRRDIQYF. The CDR3, as DNA: TGTGCCAGCAGCCCAAGCGGGAGGAGGGACATTCAGTACTTC.

This clone has just one count. V is TRBV30 and J is TRBJ2-7, with 9 bases aligning to TRBD1. V was pared by 2 bases and J by 3 bases, with 2 bases of the junction left unmatched. The CDR3 has 13 residues. Germline-derived CDR1 and CDR2 are GTSNPN and SVGIG (reference sequence). The CDR3 loop reads CAWSQDRGYEQYF. DNA for the CDR3: TGTGCCTGGAGTCAGGACAGGGGCTACGAGCAGTACTTC.

The CDR3 region has the DNA TGTGCCAGCAGTGAGGGACACGGCGAGCAGTACTTC. Translation gives CASSEGHGEQYF. This rearrangement joins TRBV2 to TRBJ2-7, with D maybe TRBD1 (6 bases). The CDR3 spans 12 residues. Germline CDR1 is SNHLY and CDR2 is FYNNEI. Trimming removed 3 bases at V and 6 bases at J, with 9 bases between.

The chain joins TRBV2 to TRBJ2-1; 7 bases are shared with TRBD1. The germline gives CDR1 SNHLY, CDR2 FYNNEI. CDR3 length equals 19 residues. Trimming removed 3 bases from V and 5 bases from J; junction bases left unmatched: 19. The CDR3 spells CASSDGVGRTGSGNNEQFF. In DNA, the CDR3 is TGTGCCAGCAGTGATGGTGTGGGACGGACAGGCTCGGGGAACAATGAGCAGTTCTTC. The variable domain in full, with the rest retrieved from reference TRBV2 and TRBJ2-1, is EPEVTQTPSHQVTQMGQEVILRCVPISNHLYFYWYRQILGQKVEFLVSFYNNEISEKSEIFDDQFSVERPDGSNFTLKIRSTKLEDSAMYFCASSDGVGRTGSGNNEQFFGPGTRLTVL.

V is TRBV5-1 and J is TRBJ1-4, with 7 positions matching TRBD1. Losses at the gene ends were 4 bases for V and 2 bases for J; bases not matched to a gene: 5. CDR1 and CDR2 (germline): SGHRS, YFSETQ. The CDR3 has 15 amino acids. The CDR3 DNA reads as TGCGCCAGCAGCCCAGGGGGGTCCACTAATGAAAAACTGTTTTTT. Amino acid sequence: CASSPGGSTNEKLFF.

The chain has TRBV19 and TRBJ1-5; tentatively, D is TRBD1 (6 bases). CDR1 is LNHDA and CDR2 is SQIVND in the germline V gene (reference sequence). Trimming pared 6 bases from V and 5 bases from J, leaving 11 bases between. The CDR3 runs 13 residues. DNA of the CDR3: TGTGCCAGTAGCCCCTCAGGGGATCAGCCCCAGCATTTT. Translated: CASSPSGDQPQHF.

The gene calls are TRBV6-1 and TRBJ2-1; TRBD1 agrees at 7 bases. The CDR3 runs 16 residues. Trimming cost V 2 bases and J 8 bases; bases outside gene matches: 12. CDR1 and CDR2 from the germline V gene are MNHNS and SASEGT. The chain's CDR3 is CASSEPLRGLVDEQFF. The CDR3 region has the DNA TGTGCCAGCAGTGAACCGTTGAGGGGGCTAGTCGATGAGCAGTTCTTC.

The V gene is TRBV28, the J gene TRBJ1-4, with D possibly being TRBD1 (6 bases). Trimming pared 1 base from V and 8 bases from J, leaving 26 bases between. Germline V CDR1 and CDR2: MDHEN, SYDVKM. The CDR3 is 19 residues long. The CDR3, as DNA: TGTGCCAGCAGTTTATCAAATATAGGGACCCTCAGGGGTTGGGAAAAACTGTTTTTT. Its translation is CASSLSNIGTLRGWEKLFF.

The chain is built from TRBV6-5 and TRBJ1-5; a possible D gene is TRBD1 (6 bases). The V gene lost 8 bases and the J gene lost 10 bases, with 21 bases spanning the gap. The germline V gene has CDR1 MNHEY and CDR2 SVGAGI. The CDR3 totals 14 residues. This chain's CDR3 is CASGVGAGAYPQHF. CDR3 bases: TGTGCCAGCGGGGTGGGGGCCGGTGCTTATCCCCAGCATTTT.

This clone was counted many times. The rearrangement uses TRBV2 and TRBJ2-2, with D tentatively TRBD2 (6 bases). The CDR3 spans 13 residues. The V gene lost 5 bases and the J gene lost 5 bases, with 9 bases spanning the gap. The germline gives CDR1 SNHLY, CDR2 FYNNEI. This CDR3 is CASSRDLTGELFF. The DNA of the CDR3 is TGTGCCAGCAGTAGGGACTTGACCGGGGAGCTGTTTTTT.

This clone was recorded only once. This rearrangement joins TRBV29-1 to TRBJ1-2, with D perhaps matching TRBD1 (5 bases). The CDR3 spans 11 residues. CDR1 is SQVTM, CDR2 ANQGSEA, per germline. Trimming left V 7 bases short and J 3 bases short, with 9 bases between. Here the CDR3 DNA reads TGCAGCGCTGGGGGGGACTATGGCTACACCTTC. It translates to CSAGGDYGYTF.

The rearrangement joins TRBV7-3 to TRBJ2-3; D is ambiguous. Trimming cost V 7 bases and J 0 bases, with 23 bases left between them. The CDR3 has 18 residues. Germline CDR1 is SGHTA and CDR2 is FQGTGA. DNA for the CDR3: TGTGCCAGCAAAGAGGTTTTGTCTACCCCAAAAAGCACAGATACGCAGTATTTT. This sequence encodes CASKEVLSTPKSTDTQYF.

The chain employs TRBV6-5 and TRBJ1-2; D unresolved. V lost 0 bases and J lost 4, with 9 bases in between. The V gene's germline CDR1 is MNHEY and CDR2 SVGAGI. This CDR3 contains 14 residues. This CDR3 reads CASSYSMGSYGYTF. The CDR3 DNA follows: TGTGCCAGCAGTTACTCGATGGGCTCCTATGGCTACACCTTC.

The rearrangement joins TRBV19 to TRBJ1-2; 9 bases map to TRBD1. Losses at the gene ends were 5 bases for V and 8 bases for J; bases not matched to a gene: 9. Germline V gene sequence: CDR1 LNHDA, CDR2 SQIVND (reference sequence). The length of the CDR3 is 14 residues. The CDR3 nucleotides are TGTGCCAGTAGTCCTGGACAGGGGTGGATCGGCTACACCTTC. Its protein is CASSPGQGWIGYTF.

The gene calls are TRBV30 and TRBJ2-1; no clear D. The CDR3 length is 12 residues. The V end lost 2 bases, the J end lost 4 bases, and 6 bases lay between the germline ends. Germline CDR1 and CDR2: GTSNPN and SVGIG (reference sequence). CDR3 protein: CAWSTVYNEQFF. In DNA form, the CDR3 reads TGTGCCTGGAGTACGGTTTACAATGAGCAGTTCTTC.